This passage covers 29 T cell receptor beta chains from one sample sequenced in a study of cytomegalovirus exposure and HLA in healthy donors. PCR used 60 Vbeta primers and 13 Jbeta primers. Sequencing was performed with immunoSEQ multiplex PCR; in TCRdb, only in-frame clones are kept and a portion is missing. The repertoire holds under 150,000 clones, with 60% to 85% as singletons. Input material: PBMCs. The source is a man aged 25 to 40 in good health and CMV-seronegative.

Concerning this clone: At one boundary the junction diverges from the germline segment, which might be a read error. The V gene is TRBV29-1, the J gene TRBJ1-2, with TRBD1 identical over 9 bases. The CDR3 sequence is 14 residues long. Germline CDR1 is SQVTM and CDR2 is ANQGSEA. As DNA, the CDR3 is TGCAGCGTTGCAGTACAGGGGGCGGAATATGGCTACCCCTTC. Translated, it gives CSVAVQGAEYGYPF.

This chain uses TRBV19 with TRBJ1-5; D not resolved. CDR1 and CDR2 from the germline V gene are LNHDA and SQIVND (reference sequence). CDR3 length: 16 residues. The V gene lost 7 bases and the J gene lost 4 bases, with 20 bases spanning the gap. CDR3 coding DNA: TGTGCCAGTAAGGTCGCAGTCCCAGGATGGAATCAGCCCCAGCATTTT. Protein product: CASKVAVPGWNQPQHF.

Only a few counts were recorded for this clone. V is TRBV7-2 and J is TRBJ1-1; unclear D gene. The germline CDR1 and CDR2 sequences are SGHTA and FQGNSA. The CDR3 covers 14 residues. Trimming took 3 bases from V and 3 from J, leaving 11 bases between them. The CDR3: CASSFSPRDTEAFF. The CDR3 DNA follows: TGTGCCAGCAGCTTTTCCCCCCGGGACACTGAAGCTTTCTTT.

This chain connects TRBV7-9 to TRBJ2-7, with D perhaps matching TRBD2 (5 bases). In germline, CDR1 is SEHNR, CDR2 FQNEAQ (reference sequence). CDR3 length equals 12 residues. V lost 3 bases and J 6 bases, leaving 9 bases between the germline ends. The CDR3 loop reads CASSFSEGEQYF. The CDR3 DNA reads as TGTGCCAGCAGCTTCTCCGAGGGCGAGCAGTACTTC.

This clone has just a few counts. CDR3 DNA: TGTGCCAGCTCACCAGTAGGGACAGGGCCCGGTTATGGCTACACCTTC. This sequence encodes CASSPVGTGPGYGYTF. The J gene is TRBJ1-2, the V gene TRBV18, with 9 bases that match TRBD1. V was pared by 2 bases and J by 5 bases, with 9 bases of the junction left unmatched. Per the germline V gene, CDR1 is KGHSH and CDR2 is LQKENI. The CDR3 consists of 16 residues.

Here the CDR3 DNA reads TGTGCCATCAGATCCGGGACAGGGGAAGATACGCAGTATTTT. This gives the protein CAIRSGTGEDTQYF. V usage is TRBV10-3 and J usage is TRBJ2-3, with 10 bases lining up with TRBD1. This CDR3 has 14 residues. CDR1 and CDR2 from the germline V gene are ENHRY and SYGVKD. Unmatched junction bases numbered 5, after V lost 6 bases and J lost 5 bases.

V usage is TRBV2 and J usage is TRBJ2-5, with TRBD2 identical over 12 bases. Losses at the gene ends were 1 base for V and 9 bases for J; bases not matched to a gene: 9. The CDR3 totals 16 residues. Germline V gene sequence: CDR1 SNHLY, CDR2 FYNNEI. CDR3 nucleotide sequence: TGTGCCAGCAGTGAAGTCCTTCGACTAGCGGGAGCCTCCCAGTACTTC. Translation: CASSEVLRLAGASQYF.

The chain joins TRBV6-6 to TRBJ2-5; TRBD2 matches at 12 bases. J lost 5 bases, V lost 10 bases, and 5 bases had no gene match. The germline V gene has CDR1 MNHNY and CDR2 SVGAGI (reference sequence). The CDR3 extends over 13 amino acids. The CDR3 reads CATQLAGGETQYF. DNA of the CDR3: TGTGCCACCCAACTAGCGGGAGGTGAGACCCAGTACTTC.

The chain is built from TRBV27 and TRBJ2-5; possibly TRBD2 for D (6 bases). This CDR3 has 14 amino acids. Trimming shortened V by 6 bases and J by 2 bases, and 13 bases separated the two germline ends. Germline V gene lookup returns CDR1 MNHEY and CDR2 SMNVEV (reference sequence). The CDR3 coding sequence is TGTGCCAGCAGAGGGAGGCCCGCTCAAGAGACCCAGTACTTC. Its translation: CASRGRPAQETQYF.

The rearrangement joins TRBV12-5 to TRBJ1-4; the D gene is possibly TRBD1 (6 bases). V was cut by 1 base and J by 4 bases, with 10 bases left in between. CDR1 and CDR2 (germline): LGHNT, FRNRAP. The CDR3 totals 15 residues. CDR3 protein: CASGLGGLVNEKLFF. The CDR3 nucleotides read TGTGCTAGTGGTTTGGGGGGGCTAGTTAATGAAAAACTGTTTTTT.

The V call is TRBV9, the J call TRBJ1-1, with D uncertain. CDR1 is SGDLS, CDR2 YYNGEE, per germline. V was shortened by 2 bases and J by 4 bases, with 21 bases between the two germline ends. This CDR3 has 17 residues. The CDR3 loop reads CASSVGGGGPLVTEAFF. The CDR3 DNA is TGTGCCAGCAGCGTGGGTGGTGGAGGGCCACTAGTCACTGAAGCTTTCTTT.

The chain recombines TRBV28 with TRBJ2-1; 14 positions agree with TRBD2. Germline loops: CDR1 MDHEN, CDR2 SYDVKM. Losses at the gene ends were 3 bases for V and 7 bases for J; bases not matched to a gene: 2. The CDR3 has 15 amino acids. CDR3 amino acids: CASSLTSGRGNEQFF. Here the CDR3 DNA reads TGTGCCAGCAGTTTGACTAGCGGGAGGGGTAATGAGCAGTTCTTC.

A note on this clone: The junction differs from germline at one of its ends, possibly a read error. The chain couples TRBV7-3 to TRBJ2-5; 7 bases match TRBD1. Looked up from germline, CDR1 is SGHTA and CDR2 is FQGTGA. CDR3 size: 14 residues. CDR3 in amino acids: CASSLGQPQGTQYF. In DNA form, the CDR3 reads TGTGCCAGCAGCCTGGGACAGCCTCAAGGGACCCAGTACTTC.

The J gene is TRBJ1-5, the V gene TRBV6-1; D remains ambiguous. Trimming removed 7 bases from V and 0 bases from J, with 13 bases in between. The germline V gene encodes CDR1 MNHNS and CDR2 SASEGT. The CDR3 runs to 15 residues. The DNA for the CDR3 is TGTGCCAGCACGAGAGGGCGGTATAGCAATCAGCCCCAGCATTTT. Translated: CASTRGRYSNQPQHF.

The chain recombines TRBV19 with TRBJ2-7; TRBD1 aligns across 10 bases. CDR1 LNHDA and CDR2 SQIVND come from the germline V gene (reference sequence). CDR3 length equals 14 residues. The V gene end was trimmed by 9 bases and the J gene end by 4 bases; junction bases not matched to a gene: 9. Written as DNA, the CDR3 is TGTGCCAGGTGCCGGGACAGGGGCCATTACGAGCAGTACTTC. Its protein product is CARCRDRGHYEQYF.

V usage is TRBV30 and J usage is TRBJ1-5; D is perhaps TRBD1 (5 bases). Germline CDR1 is GTSNPN and CDR2 is SVGIG (reference sequence). This CDR3 is 13 amino acids long. V was cut by 2 bases and J by 5 bases, with 10 bases left in between. CDR3 in amino acids: CAWSQAGDQPQHF. The DNA of the CDR3 is TGTGCCTGGAGTCAGGCGGGGGATCAGCCCCAGCATTTT.

The V gene is TRBV6-1, the J gene TRBJ2-2; D unclear. CDR3 length equals 11 residues. CDR1 and CDR2 (germline): MNHNS, SASEGT. The V end was cut by 7 bases, the J end by 5 bases, with 5 bases between. Written as DNA, the CDR3 is TGTGCCAGCATACGGACCGGGGAGCTGTTTTTT. Translated: CASIRTGELFF.

The chain carries TRBV7-9 and TRBJ1-1; D may be TRBD1 (5 bases). This CDR3 comprises 14 residues. The germline V and J ends were trimmed by 4 bases and 1 base, with 10 bases remaining between them. Germline assignment: CDR1 SEHNR and CDR2 FQNEAQ (reference sequence). This chain's CDR3 is CASSSSTENTEAFF. DNA for the CDR3: TGTGCCAGCAGCTCCTCGACAGAGAACACTGAAGCTTTCTTT.

The gene calls are TRBV29-1 and TRBJ1-2; TRBD1 matches at 7 bases. The CDR3 runs 13 residues. In germline, CDR1 is SQVTM, CDR2 ANQGSEA. V lost 4 bases to trimming and J lost 2 bases; unmatched junction nucleotides: 4. CDR3 loop: CSVGDSPNYGYTF. The CDR3 nucleotides read TGCAGCGTTGGGGACAGCCCGAACTATGGCTACACCTTC.

The rearrangement links TRBV29-1 to TRBJ2-5; 9 bases fit TRBD1. The CDR3 has 14 residues. CDR1 is SQVTM and CDR2 is ANQGSEA in the germline V gene. V shed 7 bases and J 4 bases; nucleotides not matched to a gene: 10. The CDR3 sequence is CSAWDRDPSETQYF. CDR3 bases: TGCAGCGCGTGGGACAGGGACCCGTCAGAGACCCAGTACTTC.

This sequence joins TRBV7-2 and TRBJ1-2, with TRBD1 matching over 10 bases. Germline values: CDR1 SGHTA, CDR2 FQGNSA. The V gene end was trimmed by 7 bases and the J gene end by 7 bases; junction bases not matched to a gene: 9. This CDR3 is 14 amino acids long. The CDR3: CASTLTDRGIGYTF. CDR3 coding DNA: TGTGCCAGCACCCTAACGGACAGGGGGATTGGCTACACCTTC.

V gene TRBV7-3 combines with J gene TRBJ2-5; TRBD2 matches at 7 bases. The trim removed 3 bases at V and 5 bases at J, leaving 9 bases unmatched. Germline lookup yields CDR1 SGHTA and CDR2 FQGTGA. The CDR3 has 15 amino acids. CDR3: CASSFTGGGMETQYF. DNA for the CDR3: TGTGCCAGCAGCTTTACGGGCGGGGGTATGGAGACCCAGTACTTC.

The count of this clone is one. The chain carries TRBV29-1 and TRBJ1-2; the match to TRBD1 covers 7 bases. V lost 7 bases, J lost 3 bases, and 2 bases stayed unmatched. Germline loops: CDR1 SQVTM, CDR2 ANQGSEA. CDR3 length: 11 residues. The CDR3 DNA reads TGCAGCGCAGGACAGGACTATGGCTACACCTTC. This translates into CSAGQDYGYTF. The variable domain in full, with the rest retrieved from reference TRBV29-1 and TRBJ1-2, is SAVISQKPSRDICQRGTSLTIQCQVDSQVTMMFWYRQQPGQSLTLIATANQGSEATYESGFVIDKFPISRPNLTFSTLTVSNMSPEDSSIYLCSAGQDYGYTFGSGTRLTVV.

The genes are TRBV27 and TRBJ1-6; a weak D match, TRBD1 (5 bases). Germline loops: CDR1 MNHEY, CDR2 SMNVEV (reference sequence). V lost 5 bases and J 14 bases, leaving 10 bases between the germline ends. This CDR3 contains 11 residues. The CDR3 reads CASSHSGALHF. CDR3 nucleotide sequence: TGTGCCAGCAGTCACTCGGGGGCCCTCCACTTT.

The chain has TRBV7-9 and TRBJ1-4; unclear D gene. Trimming shortened V by 5 bases and J by 8 bases, and 9 bases separated the two germline ends. The CDR3 sequence is 12 residues long. CDR1 SEHNR and CDR2 FQNEAQ come from the germline V gene (reference sequence). The CDR3 DNA reads as TGTGCCAGCAGCCCCCCCCGGGAAAAACTGTTTTTT. Protein product: CASSPPREKLFF.

The V gene is TRBV7-2, the J gene TRBJ2-7; possibly TRBD1 for D (5 bases). The CDR3 is made up of 18 amino acids. Trimming removed 4 bases at V and 0 bases at J, with 22 bases between. Germline V gene data show CDR1 as SGHTA and CDR2 as FQGNSA. The CDR3 sequence is CASSSPGRQTQYSYEQYF. CDR3 sequence (DNA): TGTGCCAGCAGCTCCCCAGGCCGACAGACACAATACTCCTACGAGCAGTACTTC.

The chain uses TRBV6-5 and TRBJ1-3; D is perhaps TRBD1 (5 bases). Trimming removed 7 bases at V and 2 bases at J, with 9 bases between. The CDR3 length is 13 residues. Germline V gene sequence: CDR1 MNHEY, CDR2 SVGAGI. In DNA, the CDR3 is TGTGCCAGCAAGGGGAATACTGGAAACACCATATATTTT. Its protein product is CASKGNTGNTIYF.

The chain is built from TRBV7-8 and TRBJ1-1; possible D gene TRBD1, 5 bases. The CDR3 is 12 residues long. Trimming took off 3 bases at V and 11 bases at J, with 13 bases between the two ends. CDR1 and CDR2 (germline): SGHVS, FQNEAQ. The CDR3 DNA reads as TGTGCCAGCAGCTTGACAGCAATGGCGGCTTTCTTT. This gives the protein CASSLTAMAAFF.

This chain connects TRBV7-8 to TRBJ2-3, with D possibly TRBD2 on 6 matching bases. Per germline, CDR1 SGHVS and CDR2 FQNEAQ. V lost 1 base and J lost 5, with 16 bases in between. This CDR3 has 16 residues. In DNA, the CDR3 is TGTGCCAGCAGCTTAGATGGCGGGGCTCCCAGAGATACGCAGTATTTT. It yields the protein CASSLDGGAPRDTQYF.